Listed below are T cell receptor beta chains from one sample, sequenced in a study of cytomegalovirus exposure and HLA in healthy donors. The repertoire was sequenced with immunoSEQ multiplex PCR; TCRdb's copy has only in-frame clones and lacks some. The sample has under 150,000 clones; about 86% are singletons. Sample: PBMCs. Every receptor here comes from a man younger than 30 in good health and CMV-seronegative. Each CDR3 is given with its conserved first and last residue. Fields, in order: clone size, J gene, V gene, D gene, CDR3 protein, CDR3 DNA. The D gene is left open where the match is weak. Some rows have no size entry. The others give once, few or many, or a class for an expanded clone.

>.|TRBJ2-2|TRBV27|TRBD2
CASSLLAGPTGELFF
TGTGCCAGCAGTTTATTAGCGGGCCCCACCGGGGAGCTGTTTTTT
>.|TRBJ2-3|TRBV30|TRBD2
CAWRGTSGRTSTDTQYF
TGTGCCTGGAGAGGGACTAGCGGTCGTACTAGCACAGATACGCAGTATTTT
>.|TRBJ2-1|TRBV5-5|.
CASSFTSGRYNEQFF
TGTGCCAGCAGCTTTACCAGCGGGCGATACAATGAGCAGTTCTTC
>.|TRBJ1-5|TRBV5-8|TRBD1
CASSRGLGNQPQHF
TGTGCCAGCAGCAGGGGGCTGGGCAATCAGCCCCAGCATTTT
>.|TRBJ2-1|TRBV28|TRBD2
CAINRDYEYNEQFF
TGTGCCATAAACCGGGACTACGAATACAATGAGCAGTTCTTC
>.|TRBJ1-3|TRBV6-5|.
CASSYSAGAGNTIYF
TGTGCCAGCAGTTACTCAGCAGGGGCTGGAAACACCATATATTTT
>.|TRBJ2-7|TRBV18|.
CASSPYGPVDEQYF
TGTGCCAGCTCACCGTACGGTCCGGTCGACGAGCAGTACTTC
>.|TRBJ1-2|TRBV28|.
CASGRTANLDYGYTF
TGTGCCAGCGGAAGGACAGCAAATTTGGACTATGGCTACACCTTC
>.|TRBJ1-2|TRBV4-1|.
CASSYRGKMGGYTF
TGCGCCAGCAGCTATCGGGGGAAGATGGGTGGCTACACCTTC
>.|TRBJ2-3|TRBV6-1|.
CASSERKLAPDTQYF
TGTGCCAGCAGTGAACGTAAACTAGCTCCAGATACGCAGTATTTT
>.|TRBJ2-2|TRBV5-4|TRBD1
CASSSDRGKTGELFF
TGTGCCAGCAGCTCGGACAGGGGAAAAACGGGGGAGCTGTTTTTT
>.|TRBJ1-5|TRBV23-1|.
CASSPGGPQHF
TGCGCCAGCAGTCCGGGGGGGCCCCAGCATTTT
>.|TRBJ1-6|TRBV5-1|TRBD1
CASSLDRGDFNSPLHF
TGCGCCAGCAGTTTGGACAGGGGGGACTTTAATTCACCCCTCCACTTT
>.|TRBJ1-1|TRBV9|.
CASSVSGSTEAFF
TGTGCCAGCAGCGTATCAGGGTCCACTGAAGCTTTCTTT
>.|TRBJ1-2|TRBV6-5|.
CASRTRGSYGYTF
TGTGCCAGCAGGACCCGGGGGAGCTATGGCTACACCTTC
>.|TRBJ2-3|TRBV18|.
CASSPPSPDSSTDTQYF
TGTGCCAGCTCACCACCTTCTCCCGACTCTAGCACAGATACGCAGTATTTT
>.|TRBJ1-1|TRBV19|TRBD1
CASSIHRGQGEAFF
TGTGCCAGTAGTATTCACCGCGGACAGGGTGAAGCTTTCTTT
>.|TRBJ2-1|TRBV6-5|.
CASRTTSYNEQFF
TGTGCCAGCAGAACCACTAGCTACAATGAGCAGTTCTTC
>.|TRBJ1-2|TRBV6-5|.
CASSPLWAYGYTF
TGTGCCAGCAGTCCTCTGTGGGCCTATGGCTACACCTTC
>.|TRBJ2-1|TRBV1|.
CTSKGVLRYNEQFF
TGCACCAGCAAAGGGGTTCTCCGATACAATGAGCAGTTCTTC
>.|TRBJ2-1|TRBV19|.
CASSQGTYNEQFF
TGTGCCAGTAGCCAGGGCACCTACAATGAGCAGTTCTTC
>few|TRBJ2-5|TRBV19|.
CASSPMDRETQYF
TGTGCCAGTAGTCCGATGGACAGAGAGACCCAGTACTTC
>.|TRBJ2-7|TRBV5-6|TRBD1
CASSTGTGPYEQYF
TGTGCCAGCAGCACCGGGACAGGGCCCTACGAGCAGTACTTC
>.|TRBJ1-2|TRBV27|.
CASSLTPDRLNYGYTF
TGTGCCAGCAGTTTAACCCCCGACAGGCTTAACTATGGCTACACCTTC
>.|TRBJ2-6|TRBV9|TRBD1
CASGGDRGHSGANVLTF
TGTGCCAGCGGGGGGGACAGGGGCCACTCTGGGGCCAACGTCCTGACTTTC
>.|TRBJ2-3|TRBV5-1|TRBD1
CASSPGQGPDTQYF
TGCGCCAGCAGCCCTGGACAGGGCCCAGATACGCAGTATTTT
>.|TRBJ1-2|TRBV6-5|.
CASTRQSDGDYGYTF
TGTGCCAGCACCCGACAATCAGACGGGGACTATGGCTACACCTTC
>.|TRBJ2-7|TRBV12-5|.
CASGLVTSRVDSYEQYF
TGTGCTAGTGGTTTGGTAACGAGTCGGGTAGACTCCTACGAGCAGTACTTC
>.|TRBJ2-3|TRBV7-6|.
CASSSEAQSPAFTDTQYF
TGTGCCAGCAGCTCCGAGGCGCAGAGCCCAGCGTTCACAGATACGCAGTATTTT
>.|TRBJ2-5|TRBV13|.
CASSAQEKRKETQYF
TGTGCCAGCAGCGCACAGGAGAAGCGAAAAGAGACCCAGTACTTC
>.|TRBJ2-5|TRBV7-2|.
CASTVGISEETQYF
TGTGCCAGCACGGTCGGTATATCCGAAGAGACCCAGTACTTC
>.|TRBJ2-2|TRBV5-4|TRBD2
CASSPTSGGSGAGELFF
TGTGCCAGCAGCCCGACTAGCGGGGGCTCCGGGGCCGGGGAGCTGTTTTTT
>once|TRBJ2-7|TRBV19|.
CASSIGYRISYEQYF
TGTGCCAGTAGTATTGGGTACAGGATCTCCTACGAGCAGTACTTC
>few|TRBJ1-1|TRBV7-9|.
CASSLGRNMNTEAFF
TGTGCCAGCAGCTTAGGGCGGAACATGAACACTGAAGCTTTCTTT
>.|TRBJ1-2|TRBV27|TRBD1
CASSIRTGDGYTF
TGTGCCAGCAGTATCCGGACAGGGGATGGCTACACCTTC
>.|TRBJ1-2|TRBV5-6|TRBD1
CASSFQRGQGGYTF
TGTGCCAGCAGCTTTCAAAGGGGGCAAGGTGGCTACACCTTC
>.|TRBJ1-4|TRBV5-3|TRBD1
CARSKGACEANEKLFF
TGTGCCAGAAGCAAGGGGGCCTGTGAAGCTAATGAAAAACTGTTTTTT